This T cell receptor (beta chain) was identified during a study of blood T cell repertoires in COVID-19. The overall study: Italy, Spain and the United States were the sources of the convalescent and acute COVID-19 samples. In each case, the material was cDNA or gDNA derived from T cells, B-cell-depleted T cells, or PBMCs.

In germline, CDR1 is SGHTS, CDR2 YDEGEE. V dropped 4 bases and J dropped 3; count of bases not matched to a gene: 7. The CDR3 is 15 amino acids. Authors' processing steps: Nucleated cell counts were estimated from reference gene primer amplification. Sequenced by immunoSEQ multiplex PCR; TCRdb stores in-frame clones only, minus some. The V and J calls and the clone size are those of that table, but D and trimming were determined from the DNA. The profile shows some 120,000 clones, 87% of them singletons. The sequencing sample was made of peripheral blood. V is TRBV5-8 and J is TRBJ1-5; 7 bases fit TRBD1. The TCR sequence derives from a woman aged 55-69 years with acute or convalescent COVID-19. The CDR3 coding sequence is TGTGCCAGCAGCCTGGAAGGGACAGTCAATCAGCCCCAGCATTTT. It translates to CASSLEGTVNQPQHF.